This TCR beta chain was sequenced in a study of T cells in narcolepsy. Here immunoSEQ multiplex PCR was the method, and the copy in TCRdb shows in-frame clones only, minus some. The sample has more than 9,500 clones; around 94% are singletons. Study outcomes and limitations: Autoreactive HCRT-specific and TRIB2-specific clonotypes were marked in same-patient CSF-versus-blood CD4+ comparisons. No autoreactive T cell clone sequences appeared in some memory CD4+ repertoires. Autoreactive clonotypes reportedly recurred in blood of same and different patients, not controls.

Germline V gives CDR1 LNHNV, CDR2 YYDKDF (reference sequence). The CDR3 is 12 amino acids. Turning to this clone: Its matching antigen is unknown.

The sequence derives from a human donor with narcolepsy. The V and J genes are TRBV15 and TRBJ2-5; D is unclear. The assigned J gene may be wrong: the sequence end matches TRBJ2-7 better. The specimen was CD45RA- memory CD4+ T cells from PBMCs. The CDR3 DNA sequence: TGTGCCACCAGCAGCGGGTCCTACGAGCAGTACTTC. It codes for CATSSGSYEQYF.